This is a list of T cell receptor beta chains from one sample in a study of T cell repertoires in cytomegalovirus infection. No antigen is known for these receptors. TCRdb fed the reads into MiXCR, producing one record per CDR3 protein. The sample records 450,000 to 550,000 distinct CDR3 sequences, approximately 40% being singletons. The specimen comprised cultured PBMCs, sampled from culture after CMV antigen stimulation. These receptors were taken from a human donor in good health (CMV status not recorded). Some clones in this sample may be carry-over from other donors' samples. CDR3s include the opening cysteine and the closing phenylalanine or tryptophan. A D gene is named only where the DNA matches it firmly. Only part of the rows carry a size: once, few, many, or a class if the clone is expanded.

clone_size d_call j_call v_call cdr3_aa cdr3_nt
few . TRBJ1-5 TRBV20-1 CSASEGGNQPQHF TGCAGTGCTTCTGAGGGGGGCAATCAGCCCCAGCATTTT
. . TRBJ2-2 TRBV5-6 CASSYGPQTPVWELFF TGTGCCAGCAGTTATGGACCACAGACACCGGTTTGGGAGCTGTTTTTT
. TRBD2 TRBJ2-1 TRBV6-5 CASSWTSGGYNEQFF TGTGCCAGCAGTTGGACTAGCGGGGGATACAATGAGCAGTTCTTC
. . TRBJ1-6 TRBV12-3/TRBV12-4 CASSPKGFYNSPLHF TGTGCCAGCAGTCCAAAGGGGTTTTATAATTCACCCCTCCACTTT
. . TRBJ2-3 TRBV7-2 CASSLGRDSHEADTQYF TGTGCCAGCAGCTTAGGGCGGGACTCCCATGAGGCAGATACGCAGTATTTT
few TRBD1 TRBJ2-7 TRBV7-6 CASSLRPGTGIYEQYF TGTGCCAGCAGCTTACGCCCAGGGACAGGGATCTACGAGCAGTACTTC
. . TRBJ2-1 TRBV11-2 CASSSTIRGAGNEQFF TGTGCCAGCAGCTCCACAATACGGGGGGCGGGCAATGAGCAGTTCTTC
. . TRBJ1-1 TRBV5-5 CASSARQNLNTEAFF TGTGCCAGCAGCGCCCGACAGAACTTGAACACTGAAGCTTTCTTT
. TRBD1 TRBJ2-3 TRBV20-1 CSARGWGQGTDTQYF TGCAGTGCTAGGGGGTGGGGACAGGGGACAGATACGCAGTATTTT
few . TRBJ2-5 TRBV10-3 CAISLSRSETQYF TGTGCCATCAGCCTGTCCAGGTCTGAGACCCAGTACTTC
. . TRBJ2-3 TRBV28 CASGGEPSTDTQYF TGTGCAAGCGGTGGGGAACCAAGCACAGATACGCAGTATTTT
. . TRBJ2-7 TRBV27 CASSLNPSPPYEQYF TGTGCCAGCAGTTTAAACCCATCGCCCCCCTACGAGCAGTACTTC
. . TRBJ1-1 TRBV4-3 CASSHTRRGPESMNTEAFF TGCGCCAGCAGCCACACCCGCCGGGGCCCCGAATCCATGAACACTGAAGCTTTCTTT
few . TRBJ1-1 TRBV6-6 CASSFGPNTEAFF TGTGCCAGCAGTTTTGGACCGAACACTGAAGCTTTCTTT
few . TRBJ1-1 TRBV2 CASKGRGTPNF TGTGCCAGCAAAGGGAGGGGGACCCCCAACTTT
few TRBD1 TRBJ2-3 TRBV12-3/TRBV12-4 CASSSWDRVTDTQYF TGTGCCAGCAGTTCTTGGGACAGGGTCACAGATACGCAGTATTTT
once TRBD2 TRBJ2-2 TRBV6-6 CASSYSRARSSREVTGELFF TGTGCCAGCAGTTACTCGAGGGCACGTTCTTCCCGGGAGGTCACCGGGGAGCTGTTTTTT
. . TRBJ2-5 TRBV9 CASSPDDRIGETQYF TGTGCCAGCAGCCCAGATGACAGAATAGGAGAGACCCAGTACTTC
few . TRBJ2-1 TRBV27 CASSPLPGNEQFF TGTGCCAGCAGTCCCCTCCCGGGGAATGAGCAGTTCTTC
. . TRBJ2-1 TRBV5-1 CASSSWDTTKGSNEQFF TGCGCCAGCAGCTCCTGGGACACCACAAAGGGGTCAAATGAGCAGTTCTTC
. . TRBJ2-3 TRBV7-6 CASSRPTGESRADTQYF TGTGCCAGCAGCCGACCTACGGGGGAGAGTAGGGCAGATACGCAGTATTTT
. . TRBJ2-1 TRBV4-1 CASSQVPGGSSYNEQFF TGCGCCAGCAGCCAAGTGCCGGGGGGCAGCTCCTACAATGAGCAGTTCTTC
few TRBD1 TRBJ1-2 TRBV11-2 CASRSIRDRGRGNGYTF TGTGCCAGCAGATCGATCCGGGACAGGGGCCGTGGGAATGGCTACACCTTC
. . TRBJ2-3 TRBV12-3/TRBV12-4 CASRPNPADTQYF TGTGCCAGCAGGCCCAACCCGGCAGATACGCAGTATTTT
. . TRBJ1-1 TRBV12-3/TRBV12-4 CASSPTREAFF TGTGCCAGCAGCCCGACTCGTGAAGCTTTCTTT
. . TRBJ1-6 TRBV7-8 CASSLPGGATNSPLHF TGTGCCAGCAGCTTACCCGGGGGAGCCACAAATTCACCCCTCCACTTT
many . TRBJ2-5 TRBV7-2 CASSFLGAQETQYF TGTGCCAGCAGCTTTCTGGGGGCCCAAGAGACCCAGTACTTC